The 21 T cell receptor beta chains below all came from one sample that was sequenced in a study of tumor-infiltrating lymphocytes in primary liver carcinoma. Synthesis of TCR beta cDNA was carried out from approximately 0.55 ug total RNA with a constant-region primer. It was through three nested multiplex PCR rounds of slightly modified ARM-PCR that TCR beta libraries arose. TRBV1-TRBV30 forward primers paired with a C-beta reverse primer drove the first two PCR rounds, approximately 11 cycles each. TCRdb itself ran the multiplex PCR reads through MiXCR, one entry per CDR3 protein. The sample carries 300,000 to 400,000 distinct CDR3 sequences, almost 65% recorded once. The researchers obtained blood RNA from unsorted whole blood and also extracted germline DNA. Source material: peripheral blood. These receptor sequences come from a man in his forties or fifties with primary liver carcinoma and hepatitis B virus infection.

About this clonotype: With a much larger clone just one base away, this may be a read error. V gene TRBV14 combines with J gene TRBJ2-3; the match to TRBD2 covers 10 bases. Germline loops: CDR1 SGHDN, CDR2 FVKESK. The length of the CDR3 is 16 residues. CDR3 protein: CASSHRTSGDTYTQYF. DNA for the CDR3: TGTGCCAGCAGCCACCGGACTAGCGGAGACACATATACGCAGTATTTT.

CDR3: CGSSYTTGDNSPLHF. The DNA of the CDR3 is TGTGGCAGTAGTTACACGACAGGGGATAATTCACCCCTCCACTTT. The genes are TRBV6-5 and TRBJ1-6; 8 bases are a match to TRBD1. This CDR3 contains 15 residues. Looked up from germline, CDR1 is MNHEY and CDR2 is SVGAGI.

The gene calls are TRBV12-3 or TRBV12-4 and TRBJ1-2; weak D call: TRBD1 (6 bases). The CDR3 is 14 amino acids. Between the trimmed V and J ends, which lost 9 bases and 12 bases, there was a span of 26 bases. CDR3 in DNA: TGTGCCAGAAGCTCCCTTTTGCAGGGGATAGGCAACACCTTC. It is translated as CARSSLLQGIGNTF.

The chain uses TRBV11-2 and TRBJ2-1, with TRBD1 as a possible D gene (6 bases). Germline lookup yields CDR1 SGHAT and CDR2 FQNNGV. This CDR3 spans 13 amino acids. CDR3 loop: CARRQVGYNEQFF. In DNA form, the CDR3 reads TGTGCTAGAAGACAGGTCGGCTACAATGAGCAGTTCTTC.

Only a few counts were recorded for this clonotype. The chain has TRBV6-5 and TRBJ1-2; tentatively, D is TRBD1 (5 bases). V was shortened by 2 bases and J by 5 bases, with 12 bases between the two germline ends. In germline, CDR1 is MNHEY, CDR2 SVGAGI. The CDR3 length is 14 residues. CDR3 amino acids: CASSYRGWEYGYTF. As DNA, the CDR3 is TGTGCCAGCAGTTACCGGGGCTGGGAGTATGGCTACACCTTC.

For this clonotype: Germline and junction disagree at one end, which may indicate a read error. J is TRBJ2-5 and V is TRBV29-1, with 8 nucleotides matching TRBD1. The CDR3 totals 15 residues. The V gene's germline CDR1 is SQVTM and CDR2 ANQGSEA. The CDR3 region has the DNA TGCAGCATTGAAGCGGCCAGGGGGCGAGTAGAGACCCAGTACTTC. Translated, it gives CSIEAARGRVETQYF. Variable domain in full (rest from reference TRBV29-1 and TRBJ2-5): SAVISQKPSRDICQRGTSLTIQCQVDSQVTMMFWYRQQPGQSLTLIATANQGSEATYESGFVIDKFPISRPNLTFSTLTVSNMSPEDSSIYLCSIEAARGRVETQYFGPGTRLLVL.

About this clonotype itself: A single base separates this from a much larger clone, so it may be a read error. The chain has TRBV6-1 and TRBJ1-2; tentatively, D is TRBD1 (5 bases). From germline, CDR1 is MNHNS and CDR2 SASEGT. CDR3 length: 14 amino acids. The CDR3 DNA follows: TGTGTCAGCAGTGAAGCCGGGACGTTCTATGGCTACACCTTC. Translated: CVSSEAGTFYGYTF.

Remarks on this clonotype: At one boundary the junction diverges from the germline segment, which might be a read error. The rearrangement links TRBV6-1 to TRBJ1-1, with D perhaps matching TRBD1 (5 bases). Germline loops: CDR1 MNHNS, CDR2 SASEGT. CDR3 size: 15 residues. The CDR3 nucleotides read TGTGCCAACAGTCATCCGGGACGGGGAGGAGGTGAAGCTTTCTTT. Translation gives CANSHPGRGGGEAFF.

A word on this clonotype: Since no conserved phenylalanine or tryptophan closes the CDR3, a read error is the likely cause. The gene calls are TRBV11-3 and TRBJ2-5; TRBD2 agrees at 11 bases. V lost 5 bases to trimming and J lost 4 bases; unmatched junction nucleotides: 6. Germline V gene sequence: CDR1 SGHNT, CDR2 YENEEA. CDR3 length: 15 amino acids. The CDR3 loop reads CASSMRLAGRETQYS. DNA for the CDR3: TGTGCCAGCAGCATGAGACTAGCGGGACGAGAGACCCAGTACTCC.

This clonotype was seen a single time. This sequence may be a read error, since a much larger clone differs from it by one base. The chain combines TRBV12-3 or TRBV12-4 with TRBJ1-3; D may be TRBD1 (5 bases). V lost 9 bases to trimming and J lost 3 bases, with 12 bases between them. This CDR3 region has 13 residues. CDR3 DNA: TGTGCCAGTACGACAGTGGATGGAAACACCATATATTTT. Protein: CASTTVDGNTIYF.

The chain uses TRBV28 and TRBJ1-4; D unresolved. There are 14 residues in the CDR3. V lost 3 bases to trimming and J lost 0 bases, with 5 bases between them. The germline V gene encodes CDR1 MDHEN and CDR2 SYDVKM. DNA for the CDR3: TGTGCCAGCAGTTTGACTACAACTAATGAAAAACTGTTTTTT. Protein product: CASSLTTTNEKLFF. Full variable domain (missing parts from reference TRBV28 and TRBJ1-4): DVKVTQSSRYLVKRTGEKVFLECVQDMDHENMFWYRQDPGLGLRLIYFSYDVKMKEKGDIPEGYSVSREKKERFSLILESASTNQTSMYLCASSLTTTNEKLFFGSGTQLSVL.

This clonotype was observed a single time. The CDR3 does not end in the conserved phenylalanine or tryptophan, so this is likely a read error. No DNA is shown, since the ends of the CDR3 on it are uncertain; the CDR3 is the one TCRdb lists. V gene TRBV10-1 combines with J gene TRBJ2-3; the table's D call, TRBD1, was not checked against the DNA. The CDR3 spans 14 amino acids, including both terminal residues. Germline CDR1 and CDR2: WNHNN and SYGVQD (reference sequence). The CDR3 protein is CASSCPGTGRSLYS.

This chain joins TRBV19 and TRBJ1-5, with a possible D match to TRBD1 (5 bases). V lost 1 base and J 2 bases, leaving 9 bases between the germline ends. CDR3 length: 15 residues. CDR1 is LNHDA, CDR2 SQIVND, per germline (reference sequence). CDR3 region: CASSIVAQGNQPQHF. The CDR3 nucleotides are TGTGCCAGTAGTATAGTAGCACAGGGCAATCAGCCCCAGCATTTT.

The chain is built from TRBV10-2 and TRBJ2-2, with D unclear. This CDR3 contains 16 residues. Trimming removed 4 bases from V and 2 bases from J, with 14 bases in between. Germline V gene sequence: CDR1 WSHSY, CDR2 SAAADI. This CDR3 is CASSVMIAENTGELFF. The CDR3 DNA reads TGCGCCAGCAGTGTAATGATAGCTGAAAACACCGGGGAGCTGTTTTTT.

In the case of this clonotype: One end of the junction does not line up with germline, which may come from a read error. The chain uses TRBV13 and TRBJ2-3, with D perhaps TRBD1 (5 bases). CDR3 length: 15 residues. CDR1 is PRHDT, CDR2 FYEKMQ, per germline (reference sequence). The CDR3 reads CASNLAQDATDTQYF. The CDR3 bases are TGTGCCAGCAACTTAGCACAGGACGCCACAGATACGCAGTATTTT. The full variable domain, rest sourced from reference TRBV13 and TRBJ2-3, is AAGVIQSPRHLIKEKRETATLKCYPIPRHDTVYWYQQGPGQDPQFLISFYEKMQSDKGSIPDRFSAQQFSDYHSELNMSSLELGDSALYFCASNLAQDATDTQYFGPGTRLTVL.

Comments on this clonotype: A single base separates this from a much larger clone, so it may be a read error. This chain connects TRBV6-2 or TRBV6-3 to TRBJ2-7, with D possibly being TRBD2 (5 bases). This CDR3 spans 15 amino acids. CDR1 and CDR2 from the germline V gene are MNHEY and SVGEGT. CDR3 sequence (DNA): TGTGCCAGCAGCCGCCGGTTGGCAGCGGAAACCGAGAAGTACTTC. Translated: CASSRRLAAETEKYF.

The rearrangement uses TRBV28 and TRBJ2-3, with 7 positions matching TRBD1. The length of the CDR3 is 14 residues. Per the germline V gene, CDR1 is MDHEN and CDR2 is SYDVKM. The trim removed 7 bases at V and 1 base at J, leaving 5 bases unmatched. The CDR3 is CASISGQGTDTQYF. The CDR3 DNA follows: TGTGCCAGCATCAGCGGACAGGGCACAGATACGCAGTATTTT.

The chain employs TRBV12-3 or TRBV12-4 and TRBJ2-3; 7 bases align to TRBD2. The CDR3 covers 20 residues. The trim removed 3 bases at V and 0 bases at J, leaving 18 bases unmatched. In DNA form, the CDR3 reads TGTGCCAGCAGTTTTGGCCTGGCGGATCATAGCGGGCCGAGCACAGATACGCAGTATTTT. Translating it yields CASSFGLADHSGPSTDTQYF.

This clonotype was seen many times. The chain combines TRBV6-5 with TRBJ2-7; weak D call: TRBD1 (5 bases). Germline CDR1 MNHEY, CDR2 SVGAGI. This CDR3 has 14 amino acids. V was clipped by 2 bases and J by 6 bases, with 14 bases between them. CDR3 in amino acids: CASSYLPDIGEQYF. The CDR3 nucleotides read TGTGCCAGCAGTTACCTCCCGGACATCGGCGAGCAGTACTTC.

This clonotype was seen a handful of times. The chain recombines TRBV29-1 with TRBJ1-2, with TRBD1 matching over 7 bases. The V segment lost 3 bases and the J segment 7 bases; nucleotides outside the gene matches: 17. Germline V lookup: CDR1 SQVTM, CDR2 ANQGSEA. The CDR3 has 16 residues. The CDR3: CSVEPQGRGQDSGYTF. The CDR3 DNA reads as TGCAGCGTTGAGCCCCAAGGTAGGGGGCAGGATAGTGGCTACACCTTC. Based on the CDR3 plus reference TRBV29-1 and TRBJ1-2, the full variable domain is SAVISQKPSRDICQRGTSLTIQCQVDSQVTMMFWYRQQPGQSLTLIATANQGSEATYESGFVIDKFPISRPNLTFSTLTVSNMSPEDSSIYLCSVEPQGRGQDSGYTFGSGTRLTVV.

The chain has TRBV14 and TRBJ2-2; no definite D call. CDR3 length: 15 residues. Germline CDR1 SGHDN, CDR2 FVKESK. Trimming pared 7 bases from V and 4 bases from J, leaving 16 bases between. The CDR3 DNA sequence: TGTGCCAGCAACTACACTCAGATGTCCACCGGGGAGCTGTTTTTT. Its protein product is CASNYTQMSTGELFF.